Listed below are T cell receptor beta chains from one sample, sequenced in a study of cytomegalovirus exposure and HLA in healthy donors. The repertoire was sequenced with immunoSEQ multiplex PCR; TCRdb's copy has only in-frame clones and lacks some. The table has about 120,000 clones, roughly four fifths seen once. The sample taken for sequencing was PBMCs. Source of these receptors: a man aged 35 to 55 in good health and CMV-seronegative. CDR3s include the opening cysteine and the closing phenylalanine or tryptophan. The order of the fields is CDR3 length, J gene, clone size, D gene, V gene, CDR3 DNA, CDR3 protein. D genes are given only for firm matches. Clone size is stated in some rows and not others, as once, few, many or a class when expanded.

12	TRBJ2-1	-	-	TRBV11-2	TGTGCCAGCAGCAATTCACTGTCTGAGCAGTTCTTC	CASSNSLSEQFF
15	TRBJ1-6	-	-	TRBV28	TGTGCCAGCAGTTTCCCGGGGAGGTTGGATTCACCCCTCCACTTT	CASSFPGRLDSPLHF
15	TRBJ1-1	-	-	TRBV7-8	TGTGCCAGCAGCTTAGGGTGGGAGGGGTACACTGAAGCTTTCTTT	CASSLGWEGYTEAFF
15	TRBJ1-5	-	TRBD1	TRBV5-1	TGCGCCAGCAGCTGGACAGGGGCGCGCAATCAGCCCCAGCATTTT	CASSWTGARNQPQHF
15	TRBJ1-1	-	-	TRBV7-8	TGTGCCAGCAGCCGACGACAGATCATGAACACTGAAGCTTTCTTT	CASSRRQIMNTEAFF
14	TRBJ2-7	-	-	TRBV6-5	TGTGCCAGCAGTTTCACAGCTAGCTCCTACGAGCAGTACTTC	CASSFTASSYEQYF
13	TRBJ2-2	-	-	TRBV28	TGTGCCAGCACCTCCCTTAACACCGGGGAGCTGTTTTTT	CASTSLNTGELFF
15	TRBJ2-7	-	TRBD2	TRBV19	TGTGCCAGTAGTAGACCCGGGACTACCCCCTACGAGCAGTACTTC	CASSRPGTTPYEQYF
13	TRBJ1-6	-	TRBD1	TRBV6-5	TGTGCCAGCAGTCCCCCCGGGACAGGAAACCTCCACTTT	CASSPPGTGNLHF
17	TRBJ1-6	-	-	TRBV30	TGTGCCTGGAGCGGGGGGGGCGGGAGCTCCTATAATTCACCCCTCCACTTT	CAWSGGGGSSYNSPLHF
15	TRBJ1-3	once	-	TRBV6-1	TGTGCCAGCATAAGTTTCTTAGGGGGAGGAAACACCATATATTTT	CASISFLGGGNTIYF
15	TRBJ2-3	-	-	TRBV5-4	TGTGCCAGCAGCATATCAGGGGCAAGCACAGATACGCAGTATTTT	CASSISGASTDTQYF
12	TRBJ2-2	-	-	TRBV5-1	TGCGCCAGCAGCTACAGCTTTCGGGAGCTGTTTTTT	CASSYSFRELFF
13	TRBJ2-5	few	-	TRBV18	TGTGCCAGCTCACTATCCCGCGAAGAGACCCAGTACTTC	CASSLSREETQYF
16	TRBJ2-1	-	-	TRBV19	TGTGCCAGTAGTCATCCCCGAGGTAGCTCCTACAATGAGCAGTTCTTC	CASSHPRGSSYNEQFF
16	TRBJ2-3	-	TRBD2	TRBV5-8	TGTGCCAGCAGCTTGGCCCGGCGGGGGGACACAGATACGCAGTATTTT	CASSLARRGDTDTQYF
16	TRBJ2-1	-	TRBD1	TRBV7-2	TGTGCCAGCAGCCCCCCCGGGACAGGGGGCCTATTTGGTCAGTTCTTC	CASSPPGTGGLFGQFF
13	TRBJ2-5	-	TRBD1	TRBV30	TGTGCCTGGAGCCCTGACAGGGTTGAGACCCAGTACTTC	CAWSPDRVETQYF
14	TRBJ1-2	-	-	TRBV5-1	TGCGCCAGCAGCTTGTCCCCAGGCCTCTATGGCTACACCTTC	CASSLSPGLYGYTF
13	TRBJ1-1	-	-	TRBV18	TGTGCCAGCTCACCGCCAGGCCCTCACGAAGCTTTCTTT	CASSPPGPHEAFF
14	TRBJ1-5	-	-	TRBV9	TGTGCCAGCAGCGAGACATCGAGCAATCAGCCCCAGCATTTT	CASSETSSNQPQHF
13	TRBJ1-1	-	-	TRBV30	TGTGCCTGGAGTCCCCAGGTGGGCACTGAAGCTTTCTTT	CAWSPQVGTEAFF
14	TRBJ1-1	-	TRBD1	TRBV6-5	TGTGCCAGCAGCCCCGGGACAGGGAACACTGAAGCTTTCTTT	CASSPGTGNTEAFF
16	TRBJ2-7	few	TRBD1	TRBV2	TGTGCCAGCAGTGTGGAGAGGACAGGGAGAGCCTACGAGCAGTACTTC	CASSVERTGRAYEQYF
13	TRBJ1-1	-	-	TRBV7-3	TGTGCCAGCAGCCCCGACTTCGGGGATGAAGCTTTCTTT	CASSPDFGDEAFF
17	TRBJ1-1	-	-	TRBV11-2	TGTGCCAGCAGCTTAGCGTGGCAGGCCTTTCGAAACACTGAAGCTTTCTTT	CASSLAWQAFRNTEAFF
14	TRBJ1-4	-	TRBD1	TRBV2	TGTGCCTGTAGTACGGGACAGTCTAATGAAAAACTGTTTTTT	CACSTGQSNEKLFF
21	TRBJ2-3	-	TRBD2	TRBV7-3	TGTGCCAGCAGCTTAAATCCCGGGGGGGGACTAGCGGGAGTGAAGACAGATACGCAGTATTTT	CASSLNPGGGLAGVKTDTQYF
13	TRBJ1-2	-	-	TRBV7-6	TGTGCCAGCAGCTTATGGGAGGGGGAAGGCTACACCTTC	CASSLWEGEGYTF
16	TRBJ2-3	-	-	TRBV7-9	TGTGCCAGCAGCCCCCGAGGAGGGGTCAGCACAGATACGCAGTATTTT	CASSPRGGVSTDTQYF
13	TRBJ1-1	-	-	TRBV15	TGTGCCACCAGCAGGGGGCAGGACACTGAAGCTTTCTTT	CATSRGQDTEAFF
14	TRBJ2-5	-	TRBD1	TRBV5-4	TGTGCCAGCAGCCGGGACAGGGGTATGGAGACCCAGTACTTC	CASSRDRGMETQYF
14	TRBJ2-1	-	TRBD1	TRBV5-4	TGTGCCAGCAGCCTACCGGGACAGGGAGATGAGCAGTTCTTC	CASSLPGQGDEQFF
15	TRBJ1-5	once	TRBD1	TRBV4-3	TGCGCCAGCAGCCAGGACCGGCAGGGGGATCAGCCCCAGCATTTT	CASSQDRQGDQPQHF
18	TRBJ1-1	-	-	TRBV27	TGTGCCAGCCCATTCTTTGGACTCGGGAGGGGGTTGGACACTGAAGCTTTCTTT	CASPFFGLGRGLDTEAFF
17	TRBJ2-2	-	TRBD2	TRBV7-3	TGTGCCAGCAGCTCGGGACTAGCGGGATCGAACACCGGGGAGCTGTTTTTT	CASSSGLAGSNTGELFF
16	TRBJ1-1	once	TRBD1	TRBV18	TGTGCCAGCTCACGAATGACAGGGCTCGGCGACACTGAAGCTTTCTTT	CASSRMTGLGDTEAFF
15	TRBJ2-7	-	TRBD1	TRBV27	TGTGCCAGCAGTCCTCGGACAGGGGTAGGGAACGAGCAGTACTTC	CASSPRTGVGNEQYF
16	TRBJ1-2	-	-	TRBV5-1	TGCGCCAGCAGCTTGGGGTCGGCACAGACGAAAAATGGCTACACCTTC	CASSLGSAQTKNGYTF
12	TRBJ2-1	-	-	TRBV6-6	TGTGCCAGCACGTCTATGGGGGCGGAGCAGTTCTTC	CASTSMGAEQFF
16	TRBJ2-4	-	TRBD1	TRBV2	TGTGCCAGCAGTAGACTTGACAGGGTGGCCAAAAACATTCAGTACTTC	CASSRLDRVAKNIQYF
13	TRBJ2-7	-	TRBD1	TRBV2	TGTGCCAGCAGTGGCGGGACAGGTCATGAGCAGTACTTC	CASSGGTGHEQYF
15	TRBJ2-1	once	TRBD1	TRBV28	TGTGCCAGCAATCCACCCGGGACAGGGTTTATTGAGCAGTTCTTC	CASNPPGTGFIEQFF
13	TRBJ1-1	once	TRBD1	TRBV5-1	TGCGCCAGCAGCCTAACAGGGGAAACTGAAGCTTTCTTT	CASSLTGETEAFF
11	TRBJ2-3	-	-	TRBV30	TGTGCCTGCCGGACTGTCGATACGCAGTATTTT	CACRTVDTQYF
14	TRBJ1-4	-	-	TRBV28	TGTGCCAGCAGTTTACTCAACACTCATCAGGCCCTGTTTTTT	CASSLLNTHQALFF
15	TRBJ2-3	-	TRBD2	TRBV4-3	TGCGCCAGCAGCCAAGAAGGCCTAGCGGGAGATACGCAGTATTTT	CASSQEGLAGDTQYF
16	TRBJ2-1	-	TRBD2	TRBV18	TGTGCCAGCTCACCACCGGGCGGGAGTGGCTACAATGAGCAGTTCTTC	CASSPPGGSGYNEQFF
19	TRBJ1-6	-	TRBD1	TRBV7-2	TGTGCCAGCAGCCCGGACGGATACGGGGCAGGGGGTAAGGATTCACCCCTCCACTTT	CASSPDGYGAGGKDSPLHF
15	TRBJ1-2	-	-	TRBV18	TGTGCCAGCTCACCGAACGGGGACACCAACTATGGCTACACCTTC	CASSPNGDTNYGYTF
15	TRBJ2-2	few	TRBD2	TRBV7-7	TGTGCCAGCAGCTTTAGGACTAGCGGGGCCGGGGAGCTGTTTTTT	CASSFRTSGAGELFF
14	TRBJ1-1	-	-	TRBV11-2	TGTGCCAGCAGCAAAGGGGTTAGCGGCACTGAAGCTTTCTTT	CASSKGVSGTEAFF